This is a list of T cell receptor beta chains from one sample in a study of Ad26.COV2.S vaccination and SARS-CoV-2 variants. This table comes from immunoSEQ multiplex PCR, and its TCRdb copy is limited to in-frame clones, with some not included. The data contain about 420,000 clones, roughly 90% of them seen just once; the ten biggest clones take up 3.6%. Sequences were derived from peripheral blood, sampled in a trial of Ad26.COV2.S vaccine versus placebo. These receptors originate from a person between 18 and 65 years old who received the Ad26.COV2.S COVID-19 vaccine or a placebo. CDR3s include the opening cysteine and the closing phenylalanine or tryptophan. D genes are given only for firm matches. The size field is filled for only some rows; it gives once, few, many or a size class.

abundance	v_gene	d_gene	j_gene	CDR3aa	CDR3nt
.	TRBV7-2	.	TRBJ2-7	CASSLEGGPREQYF	TGTGCCAGCAGCTTAGAGGGGGGCCCCCGCGAGCAGTACTTC
.	TRBV11-2	TRBD1	TRBJ2-7	CASSLQRTGYEQYF	TGTGCCAGCAGCTTACAACGGACAGGTTACGAGCAGTACTTC
.	TRBV7-9	.	TRBJ1-1	CASSLTGAVAAFF	TGTGCCAGCAGCTTAACCGGTGCGGTGGCAGCTTTCTTT
.	TRBV7-9	.	TRBJ2-3	CASSNLEGADTQYF	TGTGCCAGCAGCAACCTGGAGGGGGCAGATACGCAGTATTTT
.	TRBV5-1	TRBD2	TRBJ2-1	CASSLRLAGGLGSYNEQFF	TGCGCCAGCAGCTTGAGACTAGCGGGGGGCCTAGGCTCCTACAATGAGCAGTTCTTC
.	TRBV6-2/TRBV6-3	.	TRBJ2-7	CASSYGTLSYEQYF	TGTGCCAGCAGTTACGGGACACTGTCCTACGAGCAGTACTTC
.	TRBV7-8	TRBD1	TRBJ1-1	CASSLRTGGTEAFF	TGTGCCAGCAGCTTGAGGACAGGGGGGACTGAAGCTTTCTTT
.	TRBV5-1	.	TRBJ2-7	CASSSSGGEQYF	TGCGCCAGCAGCTCATCCGGGGGCGAGCAGTACTTC
.	TRBV11-1	TRBD2	TRBJ2-3	CASSSTSGFADTQYF	TGTGCCAGCAGCTCGACTAGCGGGTTCGCAGATACGCAGTATTTT
.	TRBV28	.	TRBJ2-7	CASSFTSRAEQYF	TGTGCCAGCAGTTTCACATCGAGGGCCGAGCAGTACTTC
.	TRBV28	.	TRBJ1-2	CASKTPGVVPYGYTF	TGTGCCAGCAAGACGCCGGGTGTGGTGCCTTATGGCTACACCTTC
.	TRBV5-5	TRBD1	TRBJ2-3	CASSLGQGRDTQYF	TGTGCCAGCAGCTTGGGACAGGGGCGAGATACGCAGTATTTT
.	TRBV7-8	TRBD1	TRBJ2-1	CASSHRQGEIVYEQFF	TGTGCCAGCAGCCACAGACAGGGGGAAATTGTCTATGAGCAGTTCTTC
.	TRBV29-1	TRBD1	TRBJ2-3	CSVQAAGGNTDTQYF	TGCAGCGTTCAAGCCGCAGGGGGCAACACAGATACGCAGTATTTT
.	TRBV7-3	TRBD1	TRBJ2-1	CASSPLGQGRGEQFF	TGTGCCAGCAGCCCACTGGGACAGGGGCGAGGGGAGCAGTTCTTC
once	TRBV5-4	.	TRBJ1-1	CASSLDLGGNTEAFF	TGTGCCAGCAGCTTAGATTTAGGGGGGAACACTGAAGCTTTCTTT
.	TRBV28	.	TRBJ2-5	CASSPLSQGRETQYF	TGTGCCAGCAGTCCCCTATCACAGGGTCGGGAGACCCAGTACTTC
.	TRBV2	.	TRBJ1-6	CASSAGSSYNSPLHF	TGTGCCAGCAGTGCTGGAAGCTCCTATAATTCACCCCTCCACTTT
.	TRBV10-2	.	TRBJ2-2	CASSEYRNTGELFF	TGCGCCAGCAGTGAGTACAGAAACACCGGGGAGCTGTTTTTT
.	TRBV10-2	.	TRBJ2-7	CASSDVASVALYEQYF	TGCGCCAGCAGTGATGTGGCCAGCGTGGCTCTCTACGAGCAGTACTTC
.	TRBV6-1	.	TRBJ2-7	CASSEARPRAYEQYF	TGTGCCAGCAGTGAAGCGCGTCCGCGGGCCTACGAGCAGTACTTC
.	TRBV3-1/TRBV3-2	.	TRBJ1-2	CASSQDRGRGHYGYTF	TGTGCCAGCAGCCAAGATCGAGGCAGGGGCCACTATGGCTACACCTTC
.	TRBV5-1	TRBD1	TRBJ2-7	CASSLSGGGYEQYF	TGCGCCAGCAGCTTGTCAGGGGGCGGTTACGAGCAGTACTTC
.	TRBV7-8	TRBD2	TRBJ2-1	CASSLIAGGAEYEQFF	TGTGCCAGCAGCTTAATAGCGGGGGGAGCGGAATATGAGCAGTTCTTC
few	TRBV6-5	TRBD2	TRBJ2-3	CASRTSGGALDTQYF	TGTGCCAGCAGGACTAGCGGGGGGGCTTTAGATACGCAGTATTTT
.	TRBV11-2	TRBD2	TRBJ2-2	CASSLDWVAGGNSGELFF	TGTGCCAGCAGCTTAGACTGGGTAGCGGGGGGGAACTCCGGGGAGCTGTTTTTT
.	TRBV28	.	TRBJ2-1	CASSLPGTGLLERFF	TGTGCCAGCAGTTTACCCGGGACGGGATTACTGGAACGGTTCTTC
.	TRBV11-2	TRBD1	TRBJ2-7	CASSLGTGGYEQYF	TGTGCCAGCAGCCTAGGGACAGGGGGTTACGAGCAGTACTTC
.	TRBV4-3	TRBD2	TRBJ2-1	CASSQAFSGGVGEQFF	TGCGCCAGCAGCCAAGCCTTCAGCGGGGGAGTTGGTGAGCAGTTCTTC
.	TRBV4-1	.	TRBJ2-7	CASSQEQTRANTYEQYF	TGCGCCAGCAGCCAAGAGCAAACCCGGGCGAACACCTACGAGCAGTACTTC
.	TRBV28	.	TRBJ1-4	CASSAQEGPNEKLFF	TGTGCCAGCAGTGCCCAGGAGGGTCCTAATGAAAAACTGTTTTTT
.	TRBV3-1/TRBV3-2	.	TRBJ1-2	CASSQGEAGAGYTF	TGTGCCAGCAGCCAAGGGGAGGCTGGGGCGGGCTACACCTTC
.	TRBV28	.	TRBJ1-2	CASRFIPGVHGYTF	TGTGCCAGCAGGTTCATTCCCGGGGTGCATGGCTACACCTTC
.	TRBV19	TRBD1	TRBJ2-3	CASSYGGTELDTQYF	TGTGCCAGTAGTTATGGTGGGACAGAATTAGATACGCAGTATTTT
.	TRBV3-1/TRBV3-2	.	TRBJ2-7	CASSQVGEEQYF	TGTGCCAGCAGCCAAGTTGGGGAAGAGCAGTACTTC
.	TRBV6-4	TRBD1	TRBJ1-2	CASSRDRLYGYTF	TGTGCCAGCAGTAGGGACAGACTCTATGGCTACACCTTC
.	TRBV6-5	.	TRBJ1-2	CASGEGGYTF	TGTGCCAGCGGGGAGGGTGGCTACACCTTC
.	TRBV11-2	.	TRBJ1-2	CASSPGLDYGYTF	TGTGCCAGCAGCCCAGGGTTGGACTATGGCTACACCTTC
.	TRBV5-1	TRBD2	TRBJ2-3	CASSLDGSGASDTQYF	TGCGCCAGCAGCTTGGATGGTAGCGGGGCCTCAGATACGCAGTATTTT
.	TRBV28	.	TRBJ1-4	CASSLELQGGREKLFF	TGTGCCAGCAGTTTAGAGCTACAGGGAGGAAGGGAAAAACTGTTTTTT
.	TRBV3-1/TRBV3-2	.	TRBJ2-3	CASSPTGGQGYTQYF	TGTGCCAGCAGCCCCACGGGGGGCCAAGGATATACGCAGTATTTT
.	TRBV7-3	TRBD2	TRBJ2-3	CASSYRTSGGLDTQYF	TGTGCCAGCAGCTACCGGACTAGCGGGGGGTTGGATACGCAGTATTTT
.	TRBV5-5	TRBD1	TRBJ2-1	CASILGWDRQYNEQFF	TGTGCCAGCATCCTCGGGTGGGACAGGCAATACAATGAGCAGTTCTTC
.	TRBV5-4	.	TRBJ2-2	CASSVDNSNTGELFF	TGTGCCAGCAGCGTGGACAACTCGAACACCGGGGAGCTGTTTTTT
.	TRBV7-3	TRBD1	TRBJ2-5	CASSPTGVETQYF	TGTGCCAGCAGCCCGACAGGGGTAGAGACCCAGTACTTC
.	TRBV11-1	.	TRBJ2-1	CASTIEDVGENEQFF	TGTGCCAGCACCATCGAGGACGTAGGTGAAAATGAGCAGTTCTTC
.	TRBV30	.	TRBJ2-6	CAWSVSEGLWGARSGANVLTF	TGTGCCTGGAGTGTAAGTGAAGGGTTGTGGGGGGCCCGTTCTGGGGCCAACGTCCTGACTTTC
.	TRBV3-1/TRBV3-2	TRBD1	TRBJ2-7	CASSRDRGYEQYF	TGTGCCAGCAGCCGTGACAGGGGCTACGAGCAGTACTTC
.	TRBV6-5	TRBD1	TRBJ1-5	CASKDRVQPQHF	TGTGCCAGCAAGGACAGGGTTCAGCCCCAGCATTTT
.	TRBV6-5	.	TRBJ2-3	CASSPLGGDTQYF	TGTGCCAGCAGCCCGCTGGGCGGTGATACGCAGTATTTT
.	TRBV7-9	TRBD1	TRBJ2-7	CASSFPGQGSYEQYF	TGTGCCAGCAGCTTCCCCGGACAGGGTTCGTACGAGCAGTACTTC
.	TRBV7-2	.	TRBJ2-3	CASSLGDRVKYF	TGTGCCAGCAGCTTAGGCGACAGAGTTAAGTATTTT
.	TRBV6-2/TRBV6-3	TRBD2	TRBJ2-1	CASSSYAVASGPSYNEQFF	TGTGCCAGCAGTTCCTACGCGGTGGCTAGCGGCCCATCCTACAATGAGCAGTTCTTC
.	TRBV3-1/TRBV3-2	TRBD2	TRBJ2-5	CASTMIAGGGETQYF	TGTGCCAGTACTATGATAGCGGGGGGCGGGGAGACCCAGTACTTC
once	TRBV6-5	.	TRBJ1-1	CASSYSGLTEAFF	TGTGCCAGCAGTTACTCGGGGTTGACTGAAGCTTTCTTT
.	TRBV28	.	TRBJ2-1	CASSLLNIAGASYNEQFF	TGTGCCAGCAGTTTACTTAATATAGCAGGGGCCTCCTACAATGAGCAGTTCTTC